These 16 T cell receptor beta chains were all obtained from the same sample, sequenced in a study of cytomegalovirus exposure and HLA in healthy donors. The PCR had 60 Vbeta and 13 Jbeta primers. Assay used: immunoSEQ multiplex PCR; TCRdb lists only in-frame clones, some missing. The sample yields about 190,000 clones, roughly 77% seen once. Sequencing used PBMCs. The source is a woman aged 30 to 39 in good health and CMV-seropositive.

The gene calls are TRBV7-9 and TRBJ1-4, with no clear D. V lost 6 bases to trimming and J lost 10 bases, with 12 bases between them. Looked up from germline, CDR1 is SEHNR and CDR2 is FQNEAQ (reference sequence). The CDR3 is 12 residues long. The CDR3 reads CASRPDLGKLFF. The DNA for the CDR3 is TGTGCCAGCAGACCGGACTTAGGAAAACTGTTTTTT.

This rearrangement joins TRBV18 to TRBJ2-2, with D maybe TRBD1 (5 bases). Germline CDR1 reads KGHSH; CDR2 reads LQKENI. The CDR3 sequence is 18 residues long. V gave up 1 base and J gave up 3 bases, with 18 bases separating them. CDR3 loop: CASSPRARWGADTGELFF. The CDR3 DNA reads TGTGCCAGCTCACCACGTGCCCGGTGGGGCGCGGACACCGGGGAGCTGTTTTTT.

The rearrangement uses TRBV7-9 and TRBJ2-1; 12 bases agree with TRBD2. The CDR3 has 17 residues. Germline V gene lookup returns CDR1 SEHNR and CDR2 FQNEAQ (reference sequence). With V trimmed by 6 bases and J by 7 bases, 13 bases remained unmatched. The CDR3 bases are TGTGCCAGCAGGGGTCTAGCGGGAGGGCCGGGGAGGAATGAGCAGTTCTTC. This translates into CASRGLAGGPGRNEQFF. The whole variable domain, filled in from reference TRBV7-9 and TRBJ2-1, reads DTGVSQNPRHKITKRGQNVTFRCDPISEHNRLYWYRQTLGQGPEFLTYFQNEAQLEKSRLLSDRFSAERPKGSFSTLEIQRTEQGDSAMYLCASRGLAGGPGRNEQFFGPGTRLTVL.

V usage is TRBV2 and J usage is TRBJ2-1; tentatively, D is TRBD2 (6 bases). Trimming removed 7 bases from V and 8 bases from J, with 18 bases in between. Germline-derived CDR1 and CDR2 are SNHLY and FYNNEI. This CDR3 has 14 residues. The CDR3 DNA reads TGTGCCAGCACTCGCGGGACTCAAGGGGATGAGCAGTTCTTC. This encodes CASTRGTQGDEQFF.

This clone was detected only once. The chain couples TRBV5-8 to TRBJ1-4; perhaps TRBD1 as D (5 bases). This CDR3 region has 14 residues. The germline V gene has CDR1 SGHTS and CDR2 YDEGEE. Between the trimmed V and J ends, which lost 4 bases and 2 bases, there was a span of 9 bases. The CDR3: CASSSGTTNEKLFF. The CDR3 DNA follows: TGTGCCAGCAGCAGCGGGACTACTAATGAAAAACTGTTTTTT.

The rearrangement links TRBV7-2 to TRBJ2-2; no clear D gene. CDR3 length equals 16 residues. Germline CDR1 SGHTA, CDR2 FQGNSA. V lost 1 base to trimming and J lost 1 base, with 10 bases between them. CDR3 in amino acids: CASSLDVAVNTGELFF. Written as DNA, the CDR3 is TGTGCCAGCAGCTTAGACGTAGCAGTGAACACCGGGGAGCTGTTTTTT.

This chain joins TRBV29-1 and TRBJ2-7, with D uncertain. Looked up from germline, CDR1 is SQVTM and CDR2 is ANQGSEA. The CDR3 totals 10 residues. The V gene lost 0 bases and the J gene lost 9 bases, with 6 bases spanning the gap. The CDR3 DNA sequence: TGCAGCGTTGAAGAAGGAGTGCAGTACTTC. Translation: CSVEEGVQYF.

V is TRBV5-1 and J is TRBJ2-2, with unresolved D. Germline loops: CDR1 SGHRS, CDR2 YFSETQ. The CDR3 consists of 15 residues. Trimming removed 2 bases at V and 2 bases at J, with 10 bases between. The chain's CDR3 is CASSLTEINTGELFF. In nucleotides, the CDR3 is TGCGCCAGCAGCTTAACAGAGATAAACACCGGGGAGCTGTTTTTT.

V gene TRBV6-5 combines with J gene TRBJ2-2; D is uncertain. The CDR3 is 13 amino acids. CDR1 is MNHEY and CDR2 is SVGAGI in the germline V gene. The V end was cut by 6 bases, the J end by 4 bases, with 9 bases between. The CDR3 nucleotides are TGTGCCAGCAGCCAACAAGTCACCGGGGAGCTGTTTTTT. Amino acid sequence: CASSQQVTGELFF.

The V call is TRBV5-4, the J call TRBJ2-3; maybe TRBD1 (5 bases). Trimming cost V 0 bases and J 3 bases, with 14 bases left between them. The CDR3 is 16 amino acids. Germline CDR1 reads SGHNT; CDR2 reads YYREEE (reference sequence). CDR3 amino acids: CASSLGGAGFTDTQYF. DNA of the CDR3: TGTGCCAGCAGCTTGGGTGGGGCAGGTTTTACAGATACGCAGTATTTT.

The J gene is TRBJ2-7, the V gene TRBV27, with TRBD1 identical over 7 bases. This CDR3 region has 13 residues. Losses at the gene ends were 4 bases for V and 3 bases for J; bases not matched to a gene: 3. CDR1 and CDR2 from the germline V gene are MNHEY and SMNVEV (reference sequence). The CDR3 sequence: CASSSRDSYEQYF. The CDR3 nucleotides read TGTGCCAGCAGTTCCCGGGACAGCTACGAGCAGTACTTC.

This clone was detected a few times. The V call is TRBV4-1, the J call TRBJ2-2; 12 bases match TRBD2. The CDR3 has 16 residues. Losses at the gene ends were 6 bases for V and 3 bases for J; bases not matched to a gene: 5. Per germline, CDR1 MGHRA and CDR2 YSYEKL. The CDR3 nucleotides are TGCGCCAGCAGGCGACTAGCGGGAGTAGACACCGGGGAGCTGTTTTTT. Its protein is CASRRLAGVDTGELFF.

CDR3 in amino acids: CAGLTVNTGELFF. DNA of the CDR3: TGTGCCGGTTTGACTGTGAACACCGGGGAGCTGTTTTTT. The chain carries TRBV6-1 and TRBJ2-2, with D uncertain. Per the germline V gene, CDR1 is MNHNS and CDR2 is SASEGT. The V end was cut by 11 bases, the J end by 1 base, with 11 bases between. The CDR3 runs to 13 residues.

The gene calls are TRBV11-3 and TRBJ2-1; possible D gene TRBD2, 6 bases. CDR3 length: 16 residues. The V end lost 5 bases, the J end lost 6 bases, and 20 bases lay between the germline ends. The germline CDR1 and CDR2 sequences are SGHNT and YENEEA. CDR3 nucleotide sequence: TGTGCCAGCAGCACGTTGGGCGCACGGGAGTTCAATGAGCAGTTCTTC. It specifies CASSTLGAREFNEQFF. Based on the CDR3 plus reference TRBV11-3 and TRBJ2-1, the full variable domain is EAGVVQSPRYKIIEKKQPVAFWCNPISGHNTLYWYLQNLGQGPELLIRYENEEAVDDSQLPKDRFSAERLKGVDSTLKIQPAELGDSAVYLCASSTLGAREFNEQFFGPGTRLTVL.

The chain combines TRBV5-6 with TRBJ2-7; D may be TRBD2 (5 bases). The V gene's germline CDR1 is SGHDT and CDR2 YYEEEE. CDR3 length equals 11 residues. The V end lost 4 bases, the J end lost 4 bases, and 6 bases lay between the germline ends. CDR3 DNA: TGTGCCAGCAGCCGGGGTTACGAGCAGTACTTC. Translating gives CASSRGYEQYF.

In this sample, this clone turned up a few times. The rearrangement links TRBV10-3 to TRBJ2-1; TRBD2 matches 13 bases. The CDR3 is 18 amino acids. The germline V gene encodes CDR1 ENHRY and CDR2 SYGVKD. J was trimmed by 8 bases and V by 3 bases; bases with no gene match: 13. CDR3 coding DNA: TGTGCCATCAGTGAACGGAGACCCCGGACTAGCGGGAGTTATGAGCAGTTCTTC. Protein product: CAISERRPRTSGSYEQFF.